The clone carrying this T cell receptor beta chain appeared many times. Germline-derived CDR1 and CDR2 are MGHRA and YSYEKL. J gave up 5 bases and V 3 bases, and 7 bases lay outside the gene matches. The CDR3 consists of 14 residues. This entry comes from a study of spatial heterogeneity in lung cancer. MiXCR, run by TCRdb on the 5' RACE reads, gives a single entry per CDR3 protein. The sample consists of roughly 48,000 distinct CDR3 sequences, roughly 5.7% of them appearing once. This sample's time point: sample taken at primary tumor resection. This sample comprised PBMCs, obtained at surgery. This chain joins TRBV4-1 and TRBJ2-7; 7 bases fit TRBD1. The TCR comes from a male donor with early-stage non-small cell lung cancer. CDR3 nucleotide sequence: TGCGCCAGCAGCCACACGACAGGGACCCACGAGCAGTACTTC. Translating it yields CASSHTTGTHEQYF.